This T cell receptor (beta chain) is drawn from a study of blood T cell repertoires in COVID-19 (dated by TCRdb to 2019 to 2021). With respect to the entire study: Collaborator samples came from the United States, Italy and Spain and covered acute and convalescent phases of COVID-19. The prospective study material was composed of cDNA or gDNA derived from T cells, B-cell-depleted T cells, or PBMCs. Subjects who had been exposed to COVID-19, were actively infected with it, or had recovered from it provided the deeply sampled blood TCRbeta repertoires that made up the dataset. The repertoires were made available in a free public database intended to serve as a resource for research on the immune response to SARS-CoV-2. Samples came from the ongoing ImmuneRACE study (first 160 participants) plus 1,254 subjects from 6 global collaborators. Sample metadata almost always included a de-identified subject ID, COVID-19 status, age in years and sex. Where available, HLA class I and class II types were taken from metadata supplied by the sample provider and were not determined by assay-based typing.

V is cut by 5 bases and J by 0 bases, and the space between the germline ends is 10 bases. CDR1 and CDR2 were assigned from the germline V gene as MDHEN and SYDVKM. The CDR3 numbers 14 residues from cysteine through phenylalanine. Kept here is only the CDR3 DNA, which spans 42 bases and is read in frame from base 1. Participants in the prospective study were aged about 18 to 95 years, lived in 20 to 30 United States geographic areas, and enrolled through a virtual design. Cohort assignment in the prospective study relied on participant-reported clinical history from a screening survey and a study questionnaire. ImmuneRACE Cohort 3 recovered participants were defined by two consecutive negative NP/OP PCR tests, healthcare professional clearance, or symptom resolution. In the prospective study, whole blood, serum and a nasopharyngeal or oropharyngeal swab were collected from each participant by mobile phlebotomists. Additional blood draws and questionnaires over an approximately 2-month period could optionally be provided by prospective study participants. Blood samples from the prospective study were shipped frozen or at room temperature prior to DNA extraction.

Overall study outcomes, separate from this receptor: Clinical and demographic metadata were provided uncurated, with the amount varying by source and participant.

TCRbeta CDR3 regions were amplified from genomic DNA by means of the immunoSEQ Assay, a bias-controlled multiplex PCR. Per the source publication's procedure: Nucleated cell counts per sample were estimated from amplification of reference gene primers within the assay. To quantify the absolute abundance of each unique TCRbeta CDR3 rearrangement, sequence reads were collapsed and filtered. For each sample, productive Simpson clonality was calculated as the square root of Simpson's diversity index over productive rearrangements. TCRdb holds this immuneACCESS table with in-frame rearrangements only. Some clones are missing; in checked studies, unresolved V genes explain under half, and the rest has no known cause. V and J calls and clone size are as listed in that table; D and trimming were resolved from the DNA. The sample records approximately 200,000 clones, 75% to 85% of which are singletons. Jointly, the top ten make up about 10% of the sample.

Concerning this clone itself: This clone's antigen is unknown. Base quality data are lacking; no much larger clone is found one base away.

This TCR was sampled from a man aged 35 to 55 who had recovered from COVID-19. The chain couples TRBV28 to TRBJ1-1; tentative D gene TRBD1, with 5 bases matching. Sequenced material: PBMCs or T cells enriched from blood (not recorded which). CDR3 reads: CASSRTSVNTEAFF. The nucleotides read TGTGCCAGCAGTCGGACATCCGTGAACACTGAAGCTTTCTTT.